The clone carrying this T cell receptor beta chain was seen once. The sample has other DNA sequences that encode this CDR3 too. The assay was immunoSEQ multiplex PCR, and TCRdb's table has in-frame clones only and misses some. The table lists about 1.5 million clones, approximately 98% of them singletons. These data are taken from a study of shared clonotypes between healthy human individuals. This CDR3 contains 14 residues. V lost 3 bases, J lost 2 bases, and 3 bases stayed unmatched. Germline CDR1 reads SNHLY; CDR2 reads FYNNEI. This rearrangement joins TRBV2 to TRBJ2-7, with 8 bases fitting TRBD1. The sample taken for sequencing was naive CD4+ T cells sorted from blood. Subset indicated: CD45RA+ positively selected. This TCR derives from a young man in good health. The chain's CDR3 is CASSEQGATYEQYF. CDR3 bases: TGTGCCAGCAGTGAGCAGGGGGCTACCTACGAGCAGTACTTC.